This T cell receptor beta chain was found in a study of blood T cell repertoires in COVID-19. The CDR3 runs 15 residues. Germline CDR1 and CDR2: LNHDA and SQIVND (reference sequence). With 4 bases removed from V and 6 bases from J, the gap between germline ends came to 16 bases. The repertoire was sequenced with immunoSEQ multiplex PCR; TCRdb's copy has only in-frame clones and lacks some. The sample has 50,000 to 75,000 clones, about 90% seen once; the top ten hold less than 1.5%. The rearrangement uses TRBV19 and TRBJ1-5, with D possibly TRBD1 on 6 matching bases. Sequencing was carried out using peripheral blood. The TCR comes from a man aged 55 to 70 with acute or convalescent COVID-19. This CDR3 reads CASSTHRAAGQPQHF. In nucleotides, the CDR3 is TGTGCCAGTAGTACCCACAGGGCTGCGGGTCAGCCCCAGCATTTT.